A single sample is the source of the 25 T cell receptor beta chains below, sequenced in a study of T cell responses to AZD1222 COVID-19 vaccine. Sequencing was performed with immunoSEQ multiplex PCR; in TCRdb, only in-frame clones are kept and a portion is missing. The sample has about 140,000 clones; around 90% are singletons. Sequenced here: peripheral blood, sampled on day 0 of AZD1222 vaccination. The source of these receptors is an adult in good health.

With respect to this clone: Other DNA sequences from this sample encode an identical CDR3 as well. This CDR3 reads CASSPGQGETQYF. The CDR3 DNA sequence: TGTGCCAGCTCACCAGGTCAAGGGGAGACCCAGTACTTC. The chain uses TRBV18 and TRBJ2-5; unclear D gene. The germline V and J ends were trimmed by 2 bases and 5 bases, with 9 bases remaining between them. This CDR3 is 13 amino acids long. CDR1 and CDR2 from the germline V gene are KGHSH and LQKENI.

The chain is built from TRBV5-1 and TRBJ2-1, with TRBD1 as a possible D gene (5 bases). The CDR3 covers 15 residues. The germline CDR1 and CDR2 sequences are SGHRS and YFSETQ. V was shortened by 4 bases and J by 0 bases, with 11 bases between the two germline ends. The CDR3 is CASSPDTNSYNEQFF. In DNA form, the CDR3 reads TGCGCCAGCAGCCCGGACACAAACTCCTACAATGAGCAGTTCTTC.

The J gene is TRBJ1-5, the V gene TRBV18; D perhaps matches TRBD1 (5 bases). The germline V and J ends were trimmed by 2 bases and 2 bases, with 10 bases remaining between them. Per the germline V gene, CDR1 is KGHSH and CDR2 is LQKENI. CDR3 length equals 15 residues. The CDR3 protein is CASSPSPRGNQPQHF. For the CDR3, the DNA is TGTGCCAGCTCACCAAGTCCCAGGGGCAATCAGCCCCAGCATTTT.

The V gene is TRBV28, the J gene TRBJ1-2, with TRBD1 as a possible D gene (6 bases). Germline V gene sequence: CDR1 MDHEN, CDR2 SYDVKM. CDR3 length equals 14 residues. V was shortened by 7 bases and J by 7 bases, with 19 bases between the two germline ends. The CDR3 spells CASTSFLQGGGYTF. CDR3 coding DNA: TGTGCCAGCACCTCCTTTCTACAGGGAGGTGGCTACACCTTC.

CDR3: CASSSLEPAVGELFF. In DNA, the CDR3 is TGTGCCAGCAGCTCCCTCGAACCAGCGGTCGGGGAGCTGTTTTTT. This sequence joins TRBV11-3 and TRBJ2-2; D is perhaps TRBD2 (5 bases). Trimming stripped 4 bases from V and 7 bases from J, with 16 bases between. This CDR3 is built from 15 residues. Germline V gives CDR1 SGHNT, CDR2 YENEEA. Drawing the rest from reference TRBV11-3 and TRBJ2-2, the complete variable domain is EAGVVQSPRYKIIEKKQPVAFWCNPISGHNTLYWYLQNLGQGPELLIRYENEEAVDDSQLPKDRFSAERLKGVDSTLKIQPAELGDSAVYLCASSSLEPAVGELFFGEGSRLTVL.

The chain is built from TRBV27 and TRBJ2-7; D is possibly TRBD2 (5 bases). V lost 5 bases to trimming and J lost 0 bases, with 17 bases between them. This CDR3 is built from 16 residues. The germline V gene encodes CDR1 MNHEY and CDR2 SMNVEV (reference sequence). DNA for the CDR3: TGTGCCAGCAGTCACACCCTAGCTTTGAGCTCCTACGAGCAGTACTTC. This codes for CASSHTLALSSYEQYF.

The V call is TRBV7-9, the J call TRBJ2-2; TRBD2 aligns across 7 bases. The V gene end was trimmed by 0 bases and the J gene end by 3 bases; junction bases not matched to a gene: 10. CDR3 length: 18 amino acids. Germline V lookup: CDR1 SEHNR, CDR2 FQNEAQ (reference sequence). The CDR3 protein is CASSLAIMLAVDTGELFF. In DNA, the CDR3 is TGTGCCAGCAGCTTAGCGATTATGCTAGCGGTTGACACCGGGGAGCTGTTTTTT.

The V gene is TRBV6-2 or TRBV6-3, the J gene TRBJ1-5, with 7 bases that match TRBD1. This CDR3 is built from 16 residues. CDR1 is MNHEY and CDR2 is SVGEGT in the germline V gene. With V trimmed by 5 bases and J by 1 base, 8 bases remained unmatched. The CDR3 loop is CASSTRQGGSNQPQHF. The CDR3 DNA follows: TGTGCCAGCAGTACCAGACAGGGAGGGAGCAATCAGCCCCAGCATTTT.

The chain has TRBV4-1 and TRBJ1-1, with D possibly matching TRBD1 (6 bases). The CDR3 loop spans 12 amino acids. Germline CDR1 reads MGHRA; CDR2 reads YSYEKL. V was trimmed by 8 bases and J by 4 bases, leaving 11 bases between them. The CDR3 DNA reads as TGCGCCAGCTCCCAGGGGTTCACTGAAGCTTTCTTT. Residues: CASSQGFTEAFF.

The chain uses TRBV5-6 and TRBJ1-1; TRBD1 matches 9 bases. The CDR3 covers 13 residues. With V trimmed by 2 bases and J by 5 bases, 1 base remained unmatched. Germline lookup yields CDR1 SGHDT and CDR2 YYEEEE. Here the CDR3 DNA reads TGTGCCAGCAGCTTCGACAGGGGGACTGAAGCTTTCTTT. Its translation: CASSFDRGTEAFF.

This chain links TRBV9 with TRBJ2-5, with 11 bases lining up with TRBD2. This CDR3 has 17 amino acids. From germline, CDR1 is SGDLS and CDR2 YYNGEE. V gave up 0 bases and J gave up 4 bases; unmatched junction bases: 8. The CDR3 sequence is CASSVGPYSGRGETQYF. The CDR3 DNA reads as TGTGCCAGCAGCGTAGGGCCCTATAGCGGGAGGGGAGAGACCCAGTACTTC.

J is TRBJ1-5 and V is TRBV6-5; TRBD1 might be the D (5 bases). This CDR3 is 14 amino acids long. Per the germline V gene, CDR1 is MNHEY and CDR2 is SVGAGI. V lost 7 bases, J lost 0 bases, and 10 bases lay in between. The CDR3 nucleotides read TGTGCCAGCAAGACAGACAATAGCAATCAGCCCCAGCATTTT. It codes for CASKTDNSNQPQHF.

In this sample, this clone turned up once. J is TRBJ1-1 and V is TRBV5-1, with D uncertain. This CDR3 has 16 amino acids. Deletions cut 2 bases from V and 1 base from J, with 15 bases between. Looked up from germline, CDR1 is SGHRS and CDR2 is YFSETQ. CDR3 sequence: CASSFEPPIANTEAFF. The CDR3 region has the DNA TGCGCCAGCAGCTTTGAGCCTCCTATAGCGAACACTGAAGCTTTCTTT.

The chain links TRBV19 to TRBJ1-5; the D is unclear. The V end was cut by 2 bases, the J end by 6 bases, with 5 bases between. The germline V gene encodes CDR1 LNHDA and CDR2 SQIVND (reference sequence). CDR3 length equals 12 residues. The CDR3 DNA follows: TGTGCCAGTAGTATATCAGGTCAGCCCCAGCATTTT. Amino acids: CASSISGQPQHF.

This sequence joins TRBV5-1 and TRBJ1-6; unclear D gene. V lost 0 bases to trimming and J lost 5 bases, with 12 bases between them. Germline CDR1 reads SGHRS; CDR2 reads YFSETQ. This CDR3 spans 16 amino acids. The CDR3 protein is CASSLEVPSNNSPLHF. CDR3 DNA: TGCGCCAGCAGCTTGGAAGTGCCATCTAATAATTCACCCCTCCACTTT.

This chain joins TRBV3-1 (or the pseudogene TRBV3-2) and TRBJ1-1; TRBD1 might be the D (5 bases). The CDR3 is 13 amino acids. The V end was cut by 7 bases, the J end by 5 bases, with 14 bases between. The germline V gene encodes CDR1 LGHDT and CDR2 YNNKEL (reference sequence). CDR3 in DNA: TGTGCCAGCATTAAGAGGGAGGGGACTGAAGCTTTCTTT. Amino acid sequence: CASIKREGTEAFF.

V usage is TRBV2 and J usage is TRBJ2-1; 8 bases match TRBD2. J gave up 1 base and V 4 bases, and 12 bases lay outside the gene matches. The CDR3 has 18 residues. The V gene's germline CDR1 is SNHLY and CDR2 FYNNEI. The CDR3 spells CASSVRAGAGVSYNEQFF. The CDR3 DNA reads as TGTGCCAGCAGTGTAAGAGCGGGGGCCGGGGTTTCCTACAATGAGCAGTTCTTC.

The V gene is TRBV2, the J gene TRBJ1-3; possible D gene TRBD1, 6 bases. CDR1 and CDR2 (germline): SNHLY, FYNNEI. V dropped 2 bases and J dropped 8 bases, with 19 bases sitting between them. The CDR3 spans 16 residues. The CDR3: CASSELTGSVWDTIYF. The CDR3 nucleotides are TGTGCCAGCAGTGAACTGACAGGCTCGGTTTGGGACACCATATATTTT.

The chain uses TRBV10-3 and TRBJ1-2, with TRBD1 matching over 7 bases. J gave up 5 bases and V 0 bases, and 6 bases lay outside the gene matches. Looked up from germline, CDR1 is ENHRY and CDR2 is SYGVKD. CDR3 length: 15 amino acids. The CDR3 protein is CAISESGGADYGYTF. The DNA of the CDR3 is TGTGCCATCAGTGAGTCAGGGGGCGCGGATTATGGCTACACCTTC.

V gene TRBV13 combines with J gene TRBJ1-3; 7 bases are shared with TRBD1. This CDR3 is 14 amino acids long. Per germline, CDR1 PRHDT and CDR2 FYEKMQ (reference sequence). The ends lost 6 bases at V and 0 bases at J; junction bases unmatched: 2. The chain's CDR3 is CASSGTDSGNTIYF. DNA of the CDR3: TGTGCCAGCAGTGGGACAGACTCTGGAAACACCATATATTTT.

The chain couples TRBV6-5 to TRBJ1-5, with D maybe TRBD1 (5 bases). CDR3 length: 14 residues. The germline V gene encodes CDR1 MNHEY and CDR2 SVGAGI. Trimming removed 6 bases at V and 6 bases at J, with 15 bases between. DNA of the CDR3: TGTGCCAGCAGCCTTGACAGCGGTTCTCAGCCCCAGCATTTT. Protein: CASSLDSGSQPQHF.

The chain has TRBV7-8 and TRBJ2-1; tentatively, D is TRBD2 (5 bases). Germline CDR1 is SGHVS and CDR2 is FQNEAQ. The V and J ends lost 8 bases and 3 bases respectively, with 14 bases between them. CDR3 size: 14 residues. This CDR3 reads CASLKSGFYNEQFF. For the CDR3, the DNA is TGTGCCAGCCTGAAGAGCGGATTCTACAATGAGCAGTTCTTC.

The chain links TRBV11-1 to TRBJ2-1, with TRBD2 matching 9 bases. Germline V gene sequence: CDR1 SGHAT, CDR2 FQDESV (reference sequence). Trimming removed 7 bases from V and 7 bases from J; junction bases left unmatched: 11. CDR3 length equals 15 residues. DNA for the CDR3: TGTGCCAGCAATCGAGCGGGAGGTCTTATAAATGAGCAGTTCTTC. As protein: CASNRAGGLINEQFF.

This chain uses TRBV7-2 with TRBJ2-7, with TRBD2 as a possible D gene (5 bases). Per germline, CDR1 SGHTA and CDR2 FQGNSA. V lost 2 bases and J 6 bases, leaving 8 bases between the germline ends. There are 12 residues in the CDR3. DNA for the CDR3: TGTGCCAGCAGCTTAAGAGGGCCCGAGCAGTACTTC. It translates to CASSLRGPEQYF.

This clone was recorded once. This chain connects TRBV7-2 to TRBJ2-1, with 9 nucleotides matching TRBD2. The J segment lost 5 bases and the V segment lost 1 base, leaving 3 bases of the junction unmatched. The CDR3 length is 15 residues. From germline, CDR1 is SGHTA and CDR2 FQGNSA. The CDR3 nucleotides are TGTGCCAGCAGCTTAGGGCGGGGGGGCCACAATGAGCAGTTCTTC. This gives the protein CASSLGRGGHNEQFF. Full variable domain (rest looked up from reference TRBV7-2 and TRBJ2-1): GAGVSQSPSNKVTEKGKDVELRCDPISGHTALYWYRQSLGQGLEFLIYFQGNSAPDKSGLPSDRFSAERTGGSVSTLTIQRTQQEDSAVYLCASSLGRGGHNEQFFGPGTRLTVL.